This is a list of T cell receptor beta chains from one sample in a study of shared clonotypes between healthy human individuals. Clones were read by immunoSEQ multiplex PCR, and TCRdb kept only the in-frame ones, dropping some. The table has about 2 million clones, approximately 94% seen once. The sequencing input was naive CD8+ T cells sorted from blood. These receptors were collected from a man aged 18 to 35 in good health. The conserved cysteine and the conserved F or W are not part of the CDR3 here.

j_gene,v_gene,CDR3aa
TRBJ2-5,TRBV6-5,ASSYAGSQETQY
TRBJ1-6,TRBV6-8,ASIPGDTSSSYNSPLH
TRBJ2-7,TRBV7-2,ASSLGESGSFFYEQY
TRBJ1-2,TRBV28,ASSFRVGQTLNYGYT
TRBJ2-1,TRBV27,ASSWQREGRYNEQF
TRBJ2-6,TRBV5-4,ASSLAPRAGANVLT
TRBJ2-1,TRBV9,ASSGPGTSIANEQF
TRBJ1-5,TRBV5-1,ASRMGIGQPQH
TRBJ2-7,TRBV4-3,ASSQDSAAEHYEQY
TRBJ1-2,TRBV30,AWSPSTGFYGYT
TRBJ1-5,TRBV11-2,ASSLSSVGNQPQH
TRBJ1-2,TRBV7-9,ASSLGTGDDYGYT
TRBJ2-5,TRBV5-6,ASSLAGDSPGETQY
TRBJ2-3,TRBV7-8,ASSLDVLGRGDTQY
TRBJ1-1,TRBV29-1,SVDSGVRTEAF
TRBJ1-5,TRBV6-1,ASSEFGQVSNQPQH
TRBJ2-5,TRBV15,ATSTLETQY
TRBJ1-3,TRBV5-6,ASSPARGTGNTIY
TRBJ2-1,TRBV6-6,ASSYSVSSGKNEQF
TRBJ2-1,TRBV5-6,ASSVGTADEQF
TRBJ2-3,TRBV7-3,ASSLPDGYTDTQY
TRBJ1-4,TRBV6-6,ASSLDRNNEKLF
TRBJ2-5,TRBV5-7,ASSLLAGPTQETQY
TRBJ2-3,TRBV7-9,ASSSPDQDTQY
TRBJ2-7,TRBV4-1,ASSQTSGIAYEQY
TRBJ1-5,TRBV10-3,AISESPPGLGEDQPQH
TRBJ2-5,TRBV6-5,ASSSDGGTQETQY